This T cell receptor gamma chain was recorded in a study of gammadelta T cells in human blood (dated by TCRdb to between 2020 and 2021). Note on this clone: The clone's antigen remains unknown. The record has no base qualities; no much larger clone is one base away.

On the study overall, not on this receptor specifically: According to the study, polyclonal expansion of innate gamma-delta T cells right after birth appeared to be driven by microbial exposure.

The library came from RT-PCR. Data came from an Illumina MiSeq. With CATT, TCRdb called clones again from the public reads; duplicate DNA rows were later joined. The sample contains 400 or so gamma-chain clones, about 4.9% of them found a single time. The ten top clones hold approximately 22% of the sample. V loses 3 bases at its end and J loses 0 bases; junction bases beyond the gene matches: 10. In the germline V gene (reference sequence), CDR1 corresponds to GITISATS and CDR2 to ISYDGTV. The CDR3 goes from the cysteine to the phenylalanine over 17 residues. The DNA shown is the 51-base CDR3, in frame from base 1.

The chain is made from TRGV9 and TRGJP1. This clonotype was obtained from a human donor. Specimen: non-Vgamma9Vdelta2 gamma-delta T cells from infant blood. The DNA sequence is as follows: TGTGCCTTGTGGGAGTCCCCGAAACATACCACTGGTTGGTTCAAGATATTT. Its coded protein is CALWESPKHTTGWFKIF.